One and the same sample provided the 27 T cell receptor beta chains below, sequenced in a study of CD8+CD57+ T cells in acquired aplastic anemia. Profiling of TCR beta VDJ combinations and CDR3 sequences used genomic DNA as template. Using its own MiXCR run on the reads, TCRdb lists one record per CDR3 protein. The sample includes roughly 80,000 distinct CDR3 sequences, roughly 70% seen only once; the top ten take approximately 78%. Sequencing was done on patients that had shown CD8+CD57+ cell expansion by flow cytometry. Sequencing used sorted CD4+, CD8+, or CD8+CD57+ T cells (not recorded which) from PBMCs. All receptors come from a human donor with aplastic anemia.

The sample holds a few counts of this clonotype. The chain has TRBV24-1 and TRBJ2-7; a weak D match, TRBD1 (6 bases). V shed 6 bases and J shed 3 bases, with 11 bases lying between them. CDR1 KGHDR and CDR2 SFDVKD come from the germline V gene. The CDR3 sequence is 13 residues long. CDR3 sequence (DNA): TGTGCCACCAGTTGGACAGCGATCTACGAGCAGTACTTC. This translates into CATSWTAIYEQYF.

The V call is TRBV7-3, the J call TRBJ2-7, with D maybe TRBD2 (6 bases). CDR1 SGHTA and CDR2 FQGTGA come from the germline V gene. V was clipped by 11 bases and J by 0 bases, with 14 bases between them. The CDR3 contains 13 residues. The CDR3 is CAWAAGFSYEQYF. As DNA, the CDR3 is TGTGCCTGGGCCGCGGGGTTCTCCTACGAGCAGTACTTC.

This sequence joins TRBV29-1 and TRBJ2-7, with 9 bases identical to TRBD1. The V gene end was trimmed by 7 bases and the J gene end by 5 bases; junction bases not matched to a gene: 9. Germline V gene data show CDR1 as SQVTM and CDR2 as ANQGSEA. This CDR3 contains 13 residues. The CDR3 protein is CSEYPGQGNEQYF. The DNA of the CDR3 is TGCAGCGAGTATCCGGGACAGGGCAACGAGCAGTACTTC.

The chain is built from TRBV10-2 and TRBJ2-7; D possibly corresponds to TRBD2 (5 bases). With 7 bases removed from V and 6 bases from J, the gap between germline ends came to 25 bases. The V gene's germline CDR1 is WSHSY and CDR2 SAAADI. This CDR3 has 16 residues. Here the CDR3 reads CASTPSRAVPPSEQYF. CDR3 nucleotide sequence: TGCGCCAGCACCCCCTCGAGGGCAGTCCCACCTAGCGAGCAGTACTTC.

The chain links TRBV11-3 to TRBJ2-5; 7 nucleotides line up with TRBD1. V shed 5 bases and J 3 bases; nucleotides not matched to a gene: 3. This CDR3 comprises 13 residues. Germline values: CDR1 SGHNT, CDR2 YENEEA. The CDR3, as DNA: TGTGCCAGCAGCAGGGGACAGAAAGAGACCCAGTACTTC. It is translated as CASSRGQKETQYF.

This clonotype has ten or more counts. The CDR3 sequence: CASSLQGKWAYEQYF. DNA for the CDR3: TGTGCCAGCAGTTTACAGGGGAAGTGGGCCTACGAGCAGTACTTC. The V gene is TRBV27, the J gene TRBJ2-7, with D possibly being TRBD1 (6 bases). Germline values: CDR1 MNHEY, CDR2 SMNVEV (reference sequence). The CDR3 sequence is 15 residues long. V was trimmed by 2 bases and J by 2 bases, leaving 13 bases between them.

The rearrangement links TRBV15 to TRBJ1-2; D not resolved. The germline gives CDR1 LNHNV, CDR2 YYDKDF (reference sequence). V lost 2 bases to trimming and J lost 4 bases, with 17 bases between them. The CDR3 has 16 amino acids. CDR3 region: CATSRHTQLDPYGYTF. The CDR3 DNA reads as TGTGCCACCAGCAGACACACACAGCTGGATCCCTATGGCTACACCTTC.

J is TRBJ1-1 and V is TRBV20-1; D is undetermined. With 6 bases removed from V and 3 bases from J, the gap between germline ends came to 17 bases. The germline gives CDR1 DFQATT, CDR2 SNEGSKA (reference sequence). This CDR3 has 14 residues. The CDR3 region is CSALKPGYDTEAFF. The CDR3 coding sequence is TGCAGTGCACTCAAACCGGGTTACGACACTGAAGCTTTCTTT.

The genes are TRBV7-8 and TRBJ1-5; a weak D match, TRBD1 (6 bases). Germline lookup yields CDR1 SGHVS and CDR2 FQNEAQ. The CDR3 length is 15 residues. The germline V and J ends were trimmed by 2 bases and 3 bases, with 11 bases remaining between them. CDR3 coding DNA: TGTGCCAGCAGCTTAACTACAGGGAACAATCAGCCCCAGCATTTT. Protein sequence: CASSLTTGNNQPQHF.

The chain couples TRBV27 to TRBJ1-2; weak D call: TRBD1 (6 bases). Deletions cut 7 bases from V and 4 bases from J, with 19 bases between. From germline, CDR1 is MNHEY and CDR2 SMNVEV (reference sequence). The CDR3 totals 15 residues. Written as DNA, the CDR3 is TGTGCCAGCAACACCTCCGGGGGGCGAAGCTATGGCTACACCTTC. Its translation is CASNTSGGRSYGYTF.

The V gene is TRBV29-1, the J gene TRBJ2-5, with 9 bases identical to TRBD2. Germline V lookup: CDR1 SQVTM, CDR2 ANQGSEA. The CDR3 loop spans 13 amino acids. J lost 5 bases, V lost 4 bases, and 5 bases had no gene match. The CDR3 nucleotides read TGCAGCGTTGTCGCGGGGGGGCCTGAGACCCAGTACTTC. Translating gives CSVVAGGPETQYF.

The rearrangement uses TRBV29-1 and TRBJ2-5; tentatively, D is TRBD1 (6 bases). Germline V gene data show CDR1 as SQVTM and CDR2 as ANQGSEA. V was clipped by 4 bases and J by 3 bases, with 9 bases between them. The CDR3 extends over 12 amino acids. CDR3 nucleotide sequence: TGCAGCGTTGTCCGACAGGAAGAGACCCAGTACTTC. Amino acid sequence: CSVVRQEETQYF.

The sample holds a few counts of this clonotype. The J gene is TRBJ2-5, the V gene TRBV20-1; D is perhaps TRBD1 (7 bases). Germline CDR1 reads DFQATT; CDR2 reads SNEGSKA (reference sequence). The CDR3 is 13 residues long. The V and J ends lost 4 bases and 2 bases respectively, with 11 bases between them. The CDR3 DNA is TGCAGTGCTAAGCAGGGGGGACAAGAGACCCAGTACTTC. Amino acids: CSAKQGGQETQYF.

The chain recombines TRBV2 with TRBJ1-1, with D possibly being TRBD1 (6 bases). Germline V gene data show CDR1 as SNHLY and CDR2 as FYNNEI. The CDR3 length is 15 residues. Between the trimmed V and J ends, which lost 7 bases and 4 bases, there was a span of 19 bases. The CDR3 region is CASINRDIKGTEAFF. DNA for the CDR3: TGTGCCAGCATAAACCGGGACATAAAAGGCACTGAAGCTTTCTTT. Complete variable domain (other parts from reference TRBV2 and TRBJ1-1): EPEVTQTPSHQVTQMGQEVILRCVPISNHLYFYWYRQILGQKVEFLVSFYNNEISEKSEIFDDQFSVERPDGSNFTLKIRSTKLEDSAMYFCASINRDIKGTEAFFGQGTRLTVV.

The chain has TRBV7-9 and TRBJ2-7, with no clear D. Germline lookup yields CDR1 SEHNR and CDR2 FQNEAQ (reference sequence). This CDR3 is built from 14 residues. V shed 5 bases and J shed 2 bases, with 13 bases lying between them. The CDR3 region is CASSISQAAYEQYF. The CDR3 bases are TGTGCCAGCAGCATTTCGCAGGCGGCCTACGAGCAGTACTTC.

The chain has TRBV7-9 and TRBJ2-7; the match to TRBD1 covers 7 bases. Germline trimming cut 7 bases from V and 5 bases from J; bases unmatched to any gene: 8. CDR3 length: 13 residues. Germline CDR1 SEHNR, CDR2 FQNEAQ (reference sequence). The CDR3 spells CASKDRDRNEQYF. The CDR3 bases are TGTGCCAGCAAAGACCGGGACAGAAACGAGCAGTACTTC.

This chain connects TRBV24-1 to TRBJ2-2; D is perhaps TRBD1 or TRBD2 (5 bases each). V lost 6 bases, J lost 7 bases, and 14 bases lay in between. Germline V lookup: CDR1 KGHDR, CDR2 SFDVKD. The CDR3 covers 14 residues. The CDR3 spells CATSNEGTGGELFF. CDR3 coding DNA: TGTGCCACCAGTAACGAGGGGACGGGCGGGGAGCTGTTTTTT.

The gene calls are TRBV16 and TRBJ2-5; D is unresolved. The CDR3 contains 14 residues. V dropped 3 bases and J dropped 4 bases, with 12 bases sitting between them. Germline values: CDR1 KGHSY, CDR2 FQNENV. For the CDR3, the DNA is TGTGCCAGCAGCCAGAGGTCTGAAGGAGAGACCCAGTACTTC. Its translation is CASSQRSEGETQYF.

The chain joins TRBV7-7 to TRBJ2-1; TRBD1 is a possible D gene (5 bases). The V end lost 8 bases, the J end lost 6 bases, and 11 bases lay between the germline ends. CDR1 is SSHAT, CDR2 FNYEAQ, per germline (reference sequence). The CDR3 has 12 residues. The CDR3 nucleotides are TGTGCCAGCGGTACAGGTCTCAATGAGCAGTTCTTC. Translation: CASGTGLNEQFF.

The J gene is TRBJ2-7, the V gene TRBV5-6, with a tentative D call TRBD1 (8 bases). Germline V CDR1 and CDR2: SGHDT, YYEEEE. There are 15 residues in the CDR3. Trimming took 5 bases from V and 4 from J, leaving 19 bases between them. CDR3 loop: CASRSDRGGLYEQYF. DNA for the CDR3: TGTGCCAGCAGATCAGACAGGGGAGGGCTTTACGAGCAGTACTTC.

The V and J genes are TRBV25-1 and TRBJ1-1; TRBD1 matches 7 bases. Germline V gene sequence: CDR1 MGHDK, CDR2 SYGVNS. V was pared by 4 bases and J by 7 bases, with 12 bases of the junction left unmatched. CDR3 length: 15 amino acids. The CDR3 DNA sequence: TGTGCCAGCAGTGTTTACAGGGGAGAAGGGAATGAAGCTTTCTTT. This encodes CASSVYRGEGNEAFF.

The chain links TRBV7-8 to TRBJ1-2; D is uncertain. The CDR3 consists of 12 residues. Trimming shortened V by 9 bases and J by 0 bases, and 8 bases separated the two germline ends. Germline-derived CDR1 and CDR2 are SGHVS and FQNEAQ. This chain's CDR3 is CASSTTNYGYTF. For the CDR3, the DNA is TGTGCCAGTAGTACTACTAACTATGGCTACACCTTC.

The rearrangement links TRBV14 to TRBJ2-1, with TRBD1 as a possible D gene (6 bases). The V and J ends lost 4 bases and 10 bases respectively, with 8 bases between them. Per germline, CDR1 SGHDN and CDR2 FVKESK. This CDR3 is built from 11 residues. The CDR3 sequence: CASSPGTEQFF. In nucleotides, the CDR3 is TGTGCCAGCAGCCCCGGGACAGAGCAGTTCTTC.

The table lists this clonotype with many counts. V usage is TRBV20-1 and J usage is TRBJ2-7; TRBD2 agrees at 9 bases. CDR3 size: 13 residues. Germline V gene sequence: CDR1 DFQATT, CDR2 SNEGSKA (reference sequence). V lost 6 bases and J lost 2; bases outside the gene matches: 5. CDR3 DNA sequence: TGCAGTGCCAGGACTAGCGAACCCTACGAGCAGTACTTC. It translates to CSARTSEPYEQYF.

The rearrangement joins TRBV25-1 to TRBJ1-2, with D tentatively TRBD1 (5 bases). The CDR3 length is 15 residues. Germline lookup yields CDR1 MGHDK and CDR2 SYGVNS. V was shortened by 5 bases and J by 1 base, with 14 bases between the two germline ends. Here the CDR3 reads CASSHPQTDNYGYTF. The CDR3 DNA follows: TGTGCCAGCAGTCATCCTCAGACAGATAACTATGGCTACACCTTC.

This clonotype was seen a few times. The V gene is TRBV2, the J gene TRBJ2-2; no reliable D call. The ends were cut back, 4 bases at V and 1 base at J, with 4 bases in the middle. Germline V gene sequence: CDR1 SNHLY, CDR2 FYNNEI. The CDR3 length is 13 residues. DNA for the CDR3: TGTGCCAGCAGTGGAGAGAACACCGGGGAGCTGTTTTTT. Residues: CASSGENTGELFF.

The chain combines TRBV9 with TRBJ1-6, with 7 bases that match TRBD1. This CDR3 has 14 residues. Germline loops: CDR1 SGDLS, CDR2 YYNGEE. V trimming: 0 bases; J trimming: 10 bases; junction bases outside the gene matches: 4. CDR3 region: CASSVDRGRSPLHF. CDR3 DNA sequence: TGTGCCAGCAGCGTAGACAGGGGAAGGTCACCCCTCCACTTT.